This is a list of T cell receptor beta chains from one sample in a study of cytomegalovirus exposure and HLA in healthy donors. Assay: immunoSEQ multiplex PCR; the TCRdb copy retains only in-frame clones and omits some. The sample carries 150,000 to 200,000 clones, about 80% recorded once. Sequenced sample: PBMCs. Receptors originate from a man aged 30-40 years in good health and CMV-seropositive. CDR3s include the opening cysteine and the closing phenylalanine or tryptophan. The D gene is left open where the match is weak. Not all rows give a size; the values are once, few, many and, for expanded clones, a class.

j_gene | d_gene | abundance | v_gene | CDR3aa | CDR3nt
TRBJ2-2 | - | once | TRBV9 | CASSVAGGNTGELFF | TGTGCCAGCAGCGTAGCCGGGGGTAACACCGGGGAGCTGTTTTTT
TRBJ1-5 | TRBD1 | - | TRBV5-1 | CASSLLPSPRDSYSNQPQHF | TGCGCCAGCAGCTTGCTCCCGTCTCCCCGGGACAGCTATAGCAATCAGCCCCAGCATTTT
TRBJ1-3 | TRBD1 | - | TRBV15 | CATSRELAGGGNTIYF | TGTGCCACCAGCAGAGAATTGGCAGGGGGAGGAAACACCATATATTTT
TRBJ2-5 | TRBD2 | - | TRBV4-2 | CASSQAGTRGQETQYF | TGTGCCAGCAGCCAAGCCGGGACTAGGGGCCAAGAGACCCAGTACTTC
TRBJ2-5 | - | - | TRBV9 | CASSVDMQKTQYF | TGTGCCAGCAGCGTCGACATGCAAAAGACCCAGTACTTC
TRBJ2-7 | - | - | TRBV4-3 | CASSQTYAGVEQYF | TGCGCCAGCAGCCAAACTTACGCAGGGGTCGAGCAGTACTTC
TRBJ1-2 | TRBD1 | - | TRBV19 | CASSIPWTGYGYTF | TGTGCCAGTAGTATCCCTTGGACAGGTTACGGCTACACCTTC
TRBJ2-7 | TRBD2 | - | TRBV2 | CASSEVSGSPLGQYF | TGTGCCAGCAGTGAAGTAAGCGGGAGCCCCCTGGGGCAGTACTTC
TRBJ2-1 | TRBD2 | - | TRBV7-6 | CASSLVDLAGAYNEQFF | TGTGCCAGCAGCTTGGTCGACCTAGCGGGAGCATACAATGAGCAGTTCTTC
TRBJ1-6 | - | - | TRBV2 | CASTGSVLLHF | TGTGCCAGCACAGGTTCTGTTCTCCTCCACTTT
TRBJ2-5 | TRBD1 | - | TRBV7-2 | CASSQGTGRGETQYF | TGTGCCAGCAGCCAGGGGACAGGAAGGGGGGAGACCCAGTACTTC
TRBJ1-1 | - | - | TRBV28 | CASSPLELNTEAFF | TGTGCCAGCAGTCCGCTGGAGTTGAACACTGAAGCTTTCTTT
TRBJ2-7 | - | - | TRBV5-6 | CASSLAYGIFSYEQYF | TGTGCCAGCAGCTTGGCTTACGGGATTTTCTCCTACGAGCAGTACTTC
TRBJ1-2 | - | - | TRBV4-1 | CASSQVIGTGPTNYGYTF | TGCGCCAGCAGCCAAGTTATAGGAACAGGGCCCACTAACTATGGCTACACCTTC
TRBJ1-1 | TRBD1 | - | TRBV28 | CASGSGQSEAFF | TGTGCCAGCGGCTCGGGACAGTCTGAAGCTTTCTTT
TRBJ2-1 | - | - | TRBV7-9 | CASSLLGAANNEQFF | TGTGCCAGCAGCCTCTTGGGAGCCGCAAACAATGAGCAGTTCTTC
TRBJ2-7 | TRBD1 | - | TRBV5-1 | CASSLGQGAPGSYEQYF | TGCGCCAGCAGCTTAGGACAGGGGGCACCTGGTTCCTACGAGCAGTACTTC
TRBJ2-6 | - | few | TRBV7-8 | CASSTAGAGTHLSGANVLTF | TGTGCCAGCAGCACCGCGGGGGCCGGGACCCACCTCTCTGGGGCCAACGTCCTGACTTTC
TRBJ2-5 | TRBD2 | - | TRBV9 | CASSSSGGRETQYF | TGTGCCAGCAGCTCTAGCGGGGGCCGAGAGACCCAGTACTTC
TRBJ1-2 | - | few | TRBV30 | CAWNPGESYGYTF | TGTGCCTGGAATCCAGGGGAGAGCTATGGCTACACCTTC
TRBJ1-2 | - | - | TRBV6-1 | CASIRGGLQPYGYTF | TGTGCCAGCATAAGAGGAGGGCTACAACCATATGGCTACACCTTC
TRBJ2-1 | TRBD2 | - | TRBV5-1 | CASSDSGGAYNEQFF | TGCGCCAGCAGCGATAGCGGGGGGGCCTACAATGAGCAGTTCTTC
TRBJ1-2 | TRBD1 | - | TRBV7-9 | CSSSHMDRETYGYTF | TGTTCCAGCAGCCATATGGACAGGGAAACTTATGGCTACACCTTC
TRBJ2-5 | TRBD1 | - | TRBV7-2 | CASSKGAVETQYF | TGTGCCAGCAGCAAGGGGGCGGTGGAGACCCAGTACTTC
TRBJ1-6 | TRBD1 | - | TRBV15 | CATSRTHRDRNNSPLHF | TGTGCCACCAGCAGAACACACCGGGACAGAAATAATTCACCCCTCCACTTT
TRBJ1-5 | - | - | TRBV6-1 | CASSEALQGGNQPQHF | TGTGCCAGCAGTGAAGCGCTTCAGGGAGGTAATCAGCCCCAGCATTTT
TRBJ2-7 | - | - | TRBV5-1 | CASSSRDTISYEQYF | TGCGCCAGCAGCTCCCGGGACACTATCAGCTACGAGCAGTACTTC
TRBJ2-1 | - | - | TRBV19 | CASDGYVGGKNEQFF | TGTGCCAGTGACGGCTATGTAGGGGGTAAGAATGAGCAGTTCTTC
TRBJ1-5 | - | few | TRBV28 | CASRTVSNQPQHF | TGTGCCAGCAGGACAGTTAGCAATCAGCCCCAGCATTTT
TRBJ1-1 | - | - | TRBV2 | CASSDIAEAFF | TGTGCCAGCAGTGATATCGCTGAAGCTTTCTTT
TRBJ2-1 | TRBD2 | - | TRBV27 | CASSFERGGSNEQFF | TGTGCCAGCAGTTTTGAGCGGGGGGGGAGTAATGAGCAGTTCTTC
TRBJ2-3 | TRBD2 | - | TRBV9 | CASSGPLAGRMGRTDTQYF | TGTGCCAGCAGCGGACCCCTAGCGGGGAGGATGGGCCGCACAGATACGCAGTATTTT
TRBJ1-2 | - | - | TRBV30 | CAWTDRDYGYTF | TGTGCCTGGACTGACAGAGACTATGGCTACACCTTC
TRBJ1-1 | - | - | TRBV25-1 | CASSAYSALNTEAFF | TGTGCCAGCAGTGCCTACAGTGCTTTGAACACTGAAGCTTTCTTT
TRBJ2-7 | TRBD2 | - | TRBV28 | CASSPGTSGTPSYEQYF | TGTGCCAGCAGCCCCGGGACTAGCGGGACTCCCTCCTACGAGCAGTACTTC
TRBJ1-2 | - | - | TRBV18 | CASSPQPGNNYGYTF | TGTGCCAGCTCACCACAGCCAGGGAACAACTATGGCTACACCTTC
TRBJ1-2 | - | - | TRBV7-9 | CASSPSGQNYTF | TGTGCCAGCAGCCCAAGCGGGCAAAACTACACCTTC
TRBJ1-5 | - | - | TRBV9 | CASSLRPLEGPQHF | TGTGCCAGCAGCCTCAGACCCCTCGAGGGGCCCCAGCATTTT
TRBJ2-3 | - | once | TRBV27 | CASSLDGNTDTQYF | TGTGCCAGCAGTTTGGACGGGAACACAGATACGCAGTATTTT
TRBJ1-1 | TRBD1 | - | TRBV5-1 | CASRPMPGTGGANTEAFF | TGCGCCAGCAGACCTATGCCCGGGACAGGGGGCGCGAACACTGAAGCTTTCTTT
TRBJ2-7 | - | - | TRBV5-6 | CASSLGSSSYEQYF | TGTGCCAGCAGCTTAGGTTCTAGTAGCTACGAGCAGTACTTC